This entry concerns a single T cell receptor (beta chain). The data stem from a study of blood T cells in healthy people across ages. For the second PCR, which ran for about 6 to 11 cycles, a sample-barcoded 5' primer and a J-beta primer mix were used. Using its own MiXCR run on the 5' RACE reads, TCRdb lists one record per CDR3 protein. The sample lists some 710,000 distinct CDR3 sequences, around half seen once, with around 18% in the top ten. Researchers collected approximately 9.9 milliliters of peripheral blood from every single donor. Each sample yielded at least 5.5 micrograms of PBMC total RNA. The length of the CDR3 is 14 residues. CDR1 and CDR2 (germline): KGHDR, SFDVKD. V lost 4 bases and J 2 bases, leaving 11 bases between the germline ends.

The V and J genes are TRBV24-1 and TRBJ2-7, with D possibly called TRBD1 or TRBD2 (5 bases each). Specimen: blood. This TCR derives from a man of 80 years or more in good health. CDR3: CATSESSGPYEQYF. CDR3 sequence (DNA): TGTGCCACCAGTGAGTCATCGGGACCCTACGAGCAGTACTTC.